These T cell receptor beta chains were read from a single sample in a study of T cells after yellow fever vaccination. MiXCR, run by TCRdb on the 5' RACE reads, gives a single entry per CDR3 protein. Here the sample spans around 260,000 distinct CDR3 sequences, around 5.3% being singletons. Sequenced material: CD4+ T cells sorted from PBMCs, taken on the day of the yellow fever booster vaccination. The receptors were sampled from a man aged 18-30 years who received the YFV17D yellow fever vaccine. The conserved cysteine and the conserved F or W are not part of the CDR3 here. Some rows mark clone size as missing; the rest say once, few, many or name a class of expanded clone.

V: TRBV12-3/TRBV12-4; size: -; length: 13; CDR3: ASSLRGMSGNTIY
V: TRBV20-1; size: -; length: 14; CDR3: SARDWGQGARDTQY
V: TRBV24-1; size: -; length: 11; CDR3: ATSGRGKDTQY
V: TRBV4-2; size: -; length: 11; CDR3: ASSQDYNQPQH
V: TRBV9; size: many; length: 11; CDR3: ASSVVATGELF
V: TRBV19; size: many; length: 13; CDR3: ASSITAHSNQPQH
V: TRBV4-1; size: -; length: 14; CDR3: ASSSHPEGARNEQF
V: TRBV5-1; size: few; length: 12; CDR3: ASSTQKFTDTQY
V: TRBV5-5; size: -; length: 16; CDR3: ASSSSSGGLVSGNTIY
V: TRBV30; size: few; length: 10; CDR3: AWSVRYGEAF
V: TRBV2; size: many; length: 10; CDR3: ASEGGVYGYT
V: TRBV20-1; size: many; length: 10; CDR3: SARDYPGEQY
V: TRBV6-2/TRBV6-3; size: -; length: 12; CDR3: ASSYRRRNTEAF
V: TRBV6-2/TRBV6-3; size: -; length: 10; CDR3: ASSATEETQY
V: TRBV18; size: -; length: 12; CDR3: ASSTTGGENTIY
V: TRBV24-1; size: few; length: 11; CDR3: ATSDFVTDTQY
V: TRBV6-5; size: many; length: 13; CDR3: ASNHLGGQGETQY
V: TRBV24-1; size: few; length: 12; CDR3: ATSEPGRVNEQF
V: TRBV29-1; size: many; length: 12; CDR3: SVTGQGQNQPQH
V: TRBV19; size: few; length: 12; CDR3: ASRIPGVTGELF
V: TRBV19; size: -; length: 16; CDR3: ASSRIAGGLTGTDTQY
V: TRBV30; size: -; length: 11; CDR3: AGGGEVGQPQH
V: TRBV6-5; size: many; length: 14; CDR3: ASSYAPGVGNYGYT
V: TRBV20-1; size: few; length: 11; CDR3: SAKLGGQETQY
V: TRBV9; size: many; length: 14; CDR3: ASSRLPQSSYNEQF